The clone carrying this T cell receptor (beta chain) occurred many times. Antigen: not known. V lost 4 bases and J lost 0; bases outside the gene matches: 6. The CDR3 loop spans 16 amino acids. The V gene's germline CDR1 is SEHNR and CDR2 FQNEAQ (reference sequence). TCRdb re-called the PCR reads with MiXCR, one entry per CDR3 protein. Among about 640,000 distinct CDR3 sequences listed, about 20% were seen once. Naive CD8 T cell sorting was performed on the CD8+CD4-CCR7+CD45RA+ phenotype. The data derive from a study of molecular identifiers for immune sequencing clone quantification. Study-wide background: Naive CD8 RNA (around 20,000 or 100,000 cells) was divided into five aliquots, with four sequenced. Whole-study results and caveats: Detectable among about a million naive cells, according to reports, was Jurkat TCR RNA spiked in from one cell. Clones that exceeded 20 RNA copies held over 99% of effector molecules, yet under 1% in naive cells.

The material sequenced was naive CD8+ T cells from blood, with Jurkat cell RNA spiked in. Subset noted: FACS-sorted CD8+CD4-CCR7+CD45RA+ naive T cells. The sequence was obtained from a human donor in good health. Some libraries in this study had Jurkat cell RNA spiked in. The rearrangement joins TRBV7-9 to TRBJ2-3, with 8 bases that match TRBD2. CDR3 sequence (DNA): TGTGCCAGCAGCTCACTAGCGGAGCAGAGCACAGATACGCAGTATTTT. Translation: CASSSLAEQSTDTQYF.